This section outlines one T cell receptor beta chain sequence together with its context. The data originate from a study of blood T cell repertoires in COVID-19. Study-wide context: From the United States, Italy and Spain came samples of acute and convalescent COVID-19. Nucleic acid was either cDNA or gDNA, and it came from T cells, B-cell-depleted T cells, or PBMCs.

Per the study methods: Amplified reference gene primers provided the basis for estimating nucleated cell counts. Profiling relied on immunoSEQ multiplex PCR, and the TCRdb table lists in-frame clones only, not all of them. From that table come the V and J calls and clone size; the DNA was used to work out D and trimming. This table has approximately 210,000 clones, 89% appearing once. V lost 7 bases to trimming and J lost 6 bases, with 18 bases between them. The CDR3 loop spans 14 amino acids. Germline CDR1 reads LNHDA; CDR2 reads SQIVND (reference sequence). The sequencing input was peripheral blood. The receptor was derived from a woman in her thirties or forties with acute or convalescent COVID-19. The gene calls are TRBV19 and TRBJ1-1; maybe TRBD1 (5 bases). This CDR3 is CASIIRGGGPEAFF. CDR3 DNA: TGTGCCAGTATCATTCGCGGGGGGGGACCTGAAGCTTTCTTT. Looking up the rest from reference TRBV19 and TRBJ1-1 gives the full variable domain: DGGITQSPKYLFRKEGQNVTLSCEQNLNHDAMYWYRQDPGQGLRLIYYSQIVNDFQKGDIAEGYSVSREKKESFPLTVTSAQKNPTAFYLCASIIRGGGPEAFFGQGTRLTVV.